The present T cell receptor beta chain was sequenced within a study of T cells in Graves' hyperthyroidism and ophthalmopathy. In its sample, this clonotype was seen a few times. Amplification of TCR beta CDR3 regions used RNA as the template. TCR CDR3 underwent first-round RT-PCR with the HTBI primer set. MiXCR, run by TCRdb on the multiplex PCR reads, gives a single entry per CDR3 protein. The sample has roughly 200,000 distinct CDR3 sequences, around 16% seen once. Sequenced: blood. The TCR sequence derives from a woman aged 45-65 years with Graves' hyperthyroidism.

CDR3 protein: CASSLPSSGHYEQYF. The CDR3 DNA reads TGTGCCAGCAGTTTACCGTCTAGCGGGCATTACGAGCAGTACTTC. J is TRBJ2-7 and V is TRBV28, with 8 bases aligning to TRBD2. Unmatched junction bases numbered 7, after V lost 2 bases and J lost 4 bases. The germline gives CDR1 MDHEN, CDR2 SYDVKM. CDR3 length: 15 residues.